One sample yielded the 5 T cell receptor beta chains listed below, sequenced in a study of Graves' ophthalmopathy and Graves' hyperthyroidism. The study amplified TCR beta CDR3 regions using RNA transcripts. A first-round RT-PCR used HTBI primers, followed by a second-round multiplex PCR. One entry per CDR3 protein, called by TCRdb with MiXCR from the multiplex PCR reads. The sample lists over 450,000 distinct CDR3 sequences, approximately 15% occurring once. Sequencing used blood. Receptors were obtained from a woman aged 30 to 39 with Graves' ophthalmopathy.

The J gene is TRBJ2-5, the V gene TRBV28; 8 bases map to TRBD1. Trimming at V came to 5 bases and at J to 5 bases, leaving 10 bases not matched to a gene. The CDR3 covers 15 residues. CDR1 and CDR2 (germline): MDHEN, SYDVKM. The CDR3, as DNA: TGTGCCAGCAGTCCACCAGGGGGCCCATGGGAGACCCAGTACTTC. As protein: CASSPPGGPWETQYF.

This clonotype was seen repeatedly, ten times or more. The chain carries TRBV7-2 and TRBJ2-5, with a tentative D call TRBD2 (6 bases). V was clipped by 1 base and J by 7 bases, with 16 bases between them. The CDR3 length is 15 residues. Germline V CDR1 and CDR2: SGHTA, FQGNSA. The CDR3 nucleotides read TGTGCCAGCAGCTTAGAGCCGGCGGGGAAGCGGACCCAGTACTTC. Amino acids: CASSLEPAGKRTQYF. Full variable domain (missing parts from reference TRBV7-2 and TRBJ2-5): GAGVSQSPSNKVTEKGKDVELRCDPISGHTALYWYRQSLGQGLEFLIYFQGNSAPDKSGLPSDRFSAERTGGSVSTLTIQRTQQEDSAVYLCASSLEPAGKRTQYFGPGTRLLVL.

The table lists this clonotype with many counts. The CDR3 reads CASSDDSSYNSPLHF. The CDR3 DNA reads TGCGCCAGCAGCGATGACAGCTCCTATAATTCACCCCTCCACTTT. The gene calls are TRBV5-1 and TRBJ1-6, with D possibly TRBD1 on 5 matching bases. This CDR3 is built from 15 residues. Per the germline V gene, CDR1 is SGHRS and CDR2 is YFSETQ. V was shortened by 4 bases and J by 0 bases, with 8 bases between the two germline ends. Full variable domain (missing parts from reference TRBV5-1 and TRBJ1-6): KAGVTQTPRYLIKTRGQQVTLSCSPISGHRSVSWYQQTPGQGLQFLFEYFSETQRNKGNFPGRFSGRQFSNSRSEMNVSTLELGDSALYLCASSDDSSYNSPLHFGNGTRLTVT.

There are many counts of this clonotype. This chain links TRBV6-1 with TRBJ1-1; perhaps TRBD1 as D (5 bases). V gave up 7 bases and J gave up 4 bases, with 16 bases separating them. The CDR3 totals 14 residues. Germline values: CDR1 MNHNS, CDR2 SASEGT. DNA for the CDR3: TGTGCCAGCATACGGGACGGAACTTCCACTGAAGCTTTCTTT. This sequence encodes CASIRDGTSTEAFF.

This clonotype has a count of ten or more. The genes are TRBV27 and TRBJ2-4; 7 bases match TRBD2. The trim removed 8 bases at V and 8 bases at J, leaving 15 bases unmatched. The germline CDR1 and CDR2 sequences are MNHEY and SMNVEV (reference sequence). The CDR3 covers 15 residues. CDR3 protein: CASGNNGGEQDIQYF. CDR3 DNA: TGTGCCAGCGGTAATAATGGGGGGGAGCAAGACATTCAGTACTTC.